This note documents a single T cell receptor (beta chain) sequence. There is no known antigen for this receptor. Per-base qualities were not stored, and no clone one base away is much larger. The donors were roughly 39 Caucasian individuals from Russia, aged 6 to 90 years, who were systemically healthy. Each donor gave ten milliliters of peripheral blood, collected into EDTA-treated Vacutainer tubes. Ficoll-Paque density-gradient centrifugation was used to isolate PBMCs, with at least 6.5 million per sample. Trizol reagent was used to extract total RNA from PBMCs, with at least 5 micrograms per sample. Naive CD45RAhigh/CD27high T cell percentages were measured by flow cytometry on a PBMC aliquot from every donor. CDR1 and CDR2, looked up from the germline V gene, are SGHTA and FQGNSA. From its cysteine to its phenylalanine, the CDR3 spans 16 amino acids. The CDR3 DNA has 48 bases and is translated from base 1.

This sample is part of a study of blood T cells in healthy people across ages (dated by TCRdb to 2013 to 2016). At the level of the whole study: Template switching captured roughly one uniquely barcoded TCR beta cDNA molecule per two T cells in model experiments. Age-related changes in TCR beta repertoire diversity were measured in the study by deep sequencing normalized with unique cDNA molecular identifiers. Donors were grouped into four age groups: young (average 16 years), middle-aged (about 40), aged (about 59) and long-lived (roughly 80). To avoid experimental bias, donors of different ages were spread randomly across the sequencing lanes. Using the same blood draw, the study looked at two additional independent replicas of 1 million unique cDNA reads for two donors, one aged 18 to 30 and the other aged 80 or older. Beyond this particular receptor, the publication reports: The CMV infection status of donors was not known, potentially confounding age-related changes in expanded clonotypes. Estimates of total diversity based on one million sequenced T cells were considered lower bounds and underestimates. The percentage of naive T cells measured by flow cytometry correlated strongly with observed TCR beta diversity. Observed TCR beta diversity per million T cells fell roughly linearly with age, and a significant reduction was already apparent by age roughly 40. Since profiling was done on bulk unsorted PBMCs, naive and antigen-experienced compartments could not be conclusively compared. Compared with the aged group, the long-lived group had more naive CD4+ T cells, fewer expanded clones and increased TCR diversity, suggesting age selection.

The receptor library was made with 5' RACE. The instrument was an Illumina HiSeq 2500. A second PCR of roughly 7 to 11 cycles was performed with a sample-barcoded 5' primer and a J-beta primer mix. A template-switch 5' adaptor carrying 12 random nucleotides introduced a unique molecular identifier onto each TCR beta cDNA molecule. At least 3 million CDR3-containing paired-end reads were obtained from each sample. First-strand cDNA was synthesized from all RNA with the Mint cDNA synthesis kit, primed by a TRBC-specific oligonucleotide. Following uracil-DNA glycosylase treatment, a first 18-cycle PCR with universal primers M1SS and BC2_uni_R was performed on all cDNA. The original methods were these. For normalization, 1 million high-quality reads were randomly selected from each sample, with every read carrying a distinct molecular identifier. Instead of being binned into consensus sequences, reads with shared molecular identifiers were discarded. MiTCR, set to a Q25 quality threshold and the strictest error-elimination algorithm, was used for CDR3 identification, clonotype clustering and error correction. A nonparametric unseen species model using Euler transformation provided a lower-bound estimate of total TCR beta diversity. TCRdb ran its own pipeline on the public reads, namely fastp trimming at Q25 and MiXCR clone calling, and kept in-frame beta chains. Records with the same CDR3 protein are collapsed into one entry carrying the most frequent genes and DNA. TCRdb assigned the V and J calls; the authors' analysis was not used. The sample includes hundreds of thousands of distinct CDR3 sequences, with roughly 64% observed a single time. About 20% of the sample lies in the top ten.

The TCR comes from a man younger than 40 in good health. Sequencing was performed on blood. The sequence links TRBV7-2 to TRBJ2-5; 15 junctional bases match TRBD2. The DNA matches TRBJ2-7 better at its end, which makes the J call doubtful. The CDR3 region reads CASSFVGLAGGREQYF. The DNA sequence is given as TGTGCCAGCAGCTTCGTCGGACTAGCGGGAGGGCGCGAGCAGTACTTC.